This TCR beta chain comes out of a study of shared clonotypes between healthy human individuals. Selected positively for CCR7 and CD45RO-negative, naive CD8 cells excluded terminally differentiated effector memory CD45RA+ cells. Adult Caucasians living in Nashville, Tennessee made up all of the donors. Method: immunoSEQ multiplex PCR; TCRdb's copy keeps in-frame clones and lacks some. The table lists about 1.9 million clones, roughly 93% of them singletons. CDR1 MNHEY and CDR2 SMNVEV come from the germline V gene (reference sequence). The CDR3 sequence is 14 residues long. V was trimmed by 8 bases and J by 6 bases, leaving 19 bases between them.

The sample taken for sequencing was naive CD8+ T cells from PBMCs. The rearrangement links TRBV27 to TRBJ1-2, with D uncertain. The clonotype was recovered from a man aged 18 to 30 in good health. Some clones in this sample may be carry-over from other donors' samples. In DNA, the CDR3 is TGTGCCAGCGGCCCATCAGCGAGGCGGGATGGCTACACCTTC. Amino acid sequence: CASGPSARRDGYTF.